These 9 T cell receptor beta chains were all obtained from the same sample, sequenced in a study of control samples from healthy donors and cancer patients. Generated by immunoSEQ multiplex PCR, the TCRdb table keeps only in-frame clones and is missing some. The sample contains 98,000 or so clones, approximately 80% of which appear only once. The sample comprised blood. Source of these receptors: a woman between 25 and 40 years old in good health.

This sequence joins TRBV27 and TRBJ2-7, with 9 positions matching TRBD1. CDR1 and CDR2 from the germline V gene are MNHEY and SMNVEV (reference sequence). CDR3 length equals 15 residues. With V trimmed by 5 bases and J by 3 bases, 8 bases remained unmatched. Here the CDR3 DNA reads TGTGCCAGCAGTATTGCTCCGGGACAGGGCTACGAGCAGTACTTC. It is translated as CASSIAPGQGYEQYF.

This clone was observed a single time. This chain uses TRBV6-5 with TRBJ1-2; D not certain. CDR3 size: 14 residues. Germline CDR1 reads MNHEY; CDR2 reads SVGAGI. The V gene lost 0 bases and the J gene lost 4 bases, with 9 bases spanning the gap. CDR3 nucleotides: TGTGCCAGCAGTTACTCGAGTACAAGCTATGGCTACACCTTC. Its translation: CASSYSSTSYGYTF.

The chain links TRBV6-5 to TRBJ2-7, with D maybe TRBD1 (6 bases). In germline, CDR1 is MNHEY, CDR2 SVGAGI. The CDR3 covers 13 residues. V lost 6 bases and J 4 bases, leaving 13 bases between the germline ends. CDR3 nucleotides: TGTGCCAGCAGATCTCGGACAGAATACGAGCAGTACTTC. Translating it yields CASRSRTEYEQYF.

The CDR3 DNA sequence: TGTGCCAGCAGCGTGGGGACCGCCTACGAGCAGTACTTC. Residues: CASSVGTAYEQYF. The chain combines TRBV3-1 (or the pseudogene TRBV3-2) with TRBJ2-7; D tentatively reads TRBD1 or TRBD2 (5 bases each). This CDR3 comprises 13 residues. With 5 bases removed from V and 2 bases from J, the gap between germline ends came to 10 bases. In germline, CDR1 is LGHDT, CDR2 YNNKEL (reference sequence).

This clone was seen only once. This CDR3 is CASSQGGQNLSEAFF. In DNA, the CDR3 is TGTGCCAGCAGCCAGGGGGGCCAAAACCTCTCTGAAGCTTTCTTT. This chain uses TRBV3-1 (or the pseudogene TRBV3-2) with TRBJ1-1, with D possibly TRBD1 on 6 matching bases. CDR3 length: 15 residues. V was cut by 3 bases and J by 6 bases, with 17 bases left in between. Germline V CDR1 and CDR2: LGHDT, YNNKEL (reference sequence).

The V call is TRBV7-8, the J call TRBJ1-1, with D maybe TRBD1 (5 bases). V lost 0 bases, J lost 5 bases, and 13 bases lay in between. The germline V gene has CDR1 SGHVS and CDR2 FQNEAQ. The CDR3 is made up of 15 amino acids. This chain's CDR3 is CASSLARLRGTEAFF. Here the CDR3 DNA reads TGTGCCAGCAGCTTAGCGAGACTCCGGGGGACTGAAGCTTTCTTT. Complete variable domain (other parts from reference TRBV7-8 and TRBJ1-1): GAGVSQSPRYKVAKRGQDVALRCDPISGHVSLFWYQQALGQGPEFLTYFQNEAQLDKSGLPSDRFFAERPEGSVSTLKIQRTQQEDSAVYLCASSLARLRGTEAFFGQGTRLTVV.

The chain couples TRBV12-5 to TRBJ1-4; 7 bases fit TRBD1. CDR1 and CDR2 from the germline V gene are LGHNT and FRNRAP. With V trimmed by 6 bases and J by 8 bases, 6 bases remained unmatched. The CDR3 is 13 amino acids. The CDR3 here is CASGKDRLEKLFF. The CDR3 coding sequence is TGTGCTAGTGGAAAGGACAGGCTCGAAAAACTGTTTTTT.

The chain joins TRBV10-2 to TRBJ2-5, with unresolved D. The V end was cut by 7 bases, the J end by 4 bases, with 7 bases between. The CDR3 consists of 11 residues. Germline lookup yields CDR1 WSHSY and CDR2 SAAADI. The CDR3 spells CASTSLETQYF. The CDR3 DNA sequence: TGCGCCAGCACTAGTTTAGAGACCCAGTACTTC.

The V call is TRBV24-1, the J call TRBJ2-1; perhaps D is TRBD1 or TRBD2 (5 bases each). Germline CDR1 and CDR2: KGHDR and SFDVKD. This CDR3 spans 16 amino acids. V lost 6 bases, J lost 5 bases, and 19 bases lay in between. The CDR3 loop reads CATSSIQGPLDNEQFF. CDR3 coding DNA: TGTGCCACCAGTTCTATTCAGGGACCTTTGGACAATGAGCAGTTCTTC.